These T cell receptor beta chains were read from a single sample in a study of CD8+ T cells in alopecia areata. TCRdb's copy holds only in-frame clones and misses some; the assay was immunoSEQ multiplex PCR. The data contain around 100,000 clones, roughly 53% of them singletons. Material for sequencing was CD4+ T cells sorted from blood. The receptors here all came from a human donor in good health. Each CDR3 is given with its conserved first and last residue. The D gene is left open where the match is weak. A row's size may be missing; if present it is once, few, many or a size class.

j_call: TRBJ2-1
v_call: TRBV2
cdr3_length: 14
d_call: .
clone_size: .
cdr3_aa: CASRRRWEDNEQFF
cdr3_nt: TGTGCCAGCAGGAGGAGGTGGGAGGACAATGAGCAGTTCTTC

j_call: TRBJ2-5
v_call: TRBV29-1
cdr3_length: 15
d_call: .
clone_size: .
cdr3_aa: CSARGQGGGQETQYF
cdr3_nt: TGCAGCGCCCGAGGACAGGGCGGGGGGCAAGAGACCCAGTACTTC

j_call: TRBJ2-3
v_call: TRBV5-1
cdr3_length: 16
d_call: .
clone_size: .
cdr3_aa: CASSLARDLSTDTQYF
cdr3_nt: TGCGCCAGCAGCTTGGCCAGGGATCTCTCCACAGATACGCAGTATTTT

j_call: TRBJ2-7
v_call: TRBV29-1
cdr3_length: 11
d_call: .
clone_size: few
cdr3_aa: CSASRGQKQYF
cdr3_nt: TGCAGCGCGTCGCGGGGGCAGAAGCAGTACTTC

j_call: TRBJ2-7
v_call: TRBV10-2
cdr3_length: 15
d_call: .
clone_size: .
cdr3_aa: CASSESTRGSREQYF
cdr3_nt: TGCGCCAGCAGTGAGTCGACACGGGGTTCTCGCGAGCAGTACTTC

j_call: TRBJ2-2
v_call: TRBV5-6
cdr3_length: 13
d_call: .
clone_size: once
cdr3_aa: CASSLAVNGELFF
cdr3_nt: TGTGCCAGCAGCTTGGCGGTTAACGGGGAGCTGTTTTTT

j_call: TRBJ1-6
v_call: TRBV9
cdr3_length: 15
d_call: TRBD1
clone_size: .
cdr3_aa: CASGQGGSYNSPLHF
cdr3_nt: TGTGCCAGCGGACAGGGTGGCTCCTATAATTCACCCCTCCACTTT

j_call: TRBJ2-1
v_call: TRBV11-2
cdr3_length: 13
d_call: .
clone_size: .
cdr3_aa: CASSLVWNNEQFF
cdr3_nt: TGTGCCAGCAGCTTAGTTTGGAACAATGAGCAGTTCTTC

j_call: TRBJ2-3
v_call: TRBV19
cdr3_length: 15
d_call: .
clone_size: .
cdr3_aa: CASAKGGRAADTQYF
cdr3_nt: TGTGCCAGCGCTAAGGGAGGCAGGGCGGCAGATACGCAGTATTTT

j_call: TRBJ2-1
v_call: TRBV11-2
cdr3_length: 18
d_call: .
clone_size: .
cdr3_aa: CASSFIPGFQEPYNEQFF
cdr3_nt: TGTGCCAGCAGCTTCATACCAGGCTTCCAGGAGCCGTACAATGAGCAGTTCTTC

j_call: TRBJ2-1
v_call: TRBV7-2
cdr3_length: 15
d_call: TRBD2
clone_size: .
cdr3_aa: CASSPHSGGGGEQFF
cdr3_nt: TGTGCCAGCAGCCCACATAGCGGGGGGGGCGGTGAGCAGTTCTTC

j_call: TRBJ2-3
v_call: TRBV29-1
cdr3_length: 18
d_call: TRBD2
clone_size: .
cdr3_aa: CSVVGQLVSGGRADTQYF
cdr3_nt: TGCAGCGTTGTAGGCCAACTCGTTAGCGGGGGTCGGGCAGATACGCAGTATTTT

j_call: TRBJ1-2
v_call: TRBV29-1
cdr3_length: 15
d_call: TRBD1
clone_size: few
cdr3_aa: CSVGGDSGINYGYTF
cdr3_nt: TGCAGCGTTGGCGGGGACAGCGGCATTAACTATGGCTACACCTTC

j_call: TRBJ2-3
v_call: TRBV4-3
cdr3_length: 16
d_call: TRBD1
clone_size: .
cdr3_aa: CASSQNFGTGGDTQYF
cdr3_nt: TGCGCCAGCAGCCAAAATTTCGGGACAGGAGGAGATACGCAGTATTTT

j_call: TRBJ1-3
v_call: TRBV6-1
cdr3_length: 12
d_call: .
clone_size: .
cdr3_aa: CASGSSGNTIYF
cdr3_nt: TGTGCCAGCGGAAGCTCTGGAAACACCATATATTTT

j_call: TRBJ1-2
v_call: TRBV27
cdr3_length: 13
d_call: TRBD1
clone_size: many
cdr3_aa: CASSGQGNYGYTF
cdr3_nt: TGTGCCAGCAGCGGACAGGGGAACTATGGCTACACCTTC

j_call: TRBJ2-5
v_call: TRBV5-1
cdr3_length: 12
d_call: .
clone_size: .
cdr3_aa: CASGQNQETQYF
cdr3_nt: TGCGCCTCAGGACAGAATCAAGAGACCCAGTACTTC

j_call: TRBJ1-3
v_call: TRBV2
cdr3_length: 15
d_call: .
clone_size: .
cdr3_aa: CASSVEQTGGNTIYF
cdr3_nt: TGTGCCAGCAGTGTGGAACAGACTGGTGGAAACACCATATATTTT

j_call: TRBJ1-4
v_call: TRBV30
cdr3_length: 13
d_call: TRBD1
clone_size: .
cdr3_aa: CAWSGQGGEKLFF
cdr3_nt: TGTGCCTGGAGTGGACAGGGTGGTGAAAAACTGTTTTTT

j_call: TRBJ2-3
v_call: TRBV25-1
cdr3_length: 16
d_call: TRBD1
clone_size: .
cdr3_aa: CASSGRDSNITDTQYF
cdr3_nt: TGTGCCAGCAGTGGAAGGGACAGCAACATCACAGATACGCAGTATTTT

j_call: TRBJ2-7
v_call: TRBV18
cdr3_length: 11
d_call: .
clone_size: .
cdr3_aa: CASSLPGEQYF
cdr3_nt: TGTGCCAGCTCCCTGCCGGGCGAGCAGTACTTC

j_call: TRBJ1-5
v_call: TRBV12-5
cdr3_length: 12
d_call: .
clone_size: .
cdr3_aa: CASGVPGQPQHF
cdr3_nt: TGTGCTAGTGGTGTCCCCGGTCAGCCCCAGCATTTT

j_call: TRBJ2-3
v_call: TRBV25-1
cdr3_length: 16
d_call: TRBD2
clone_size: .
cdr3_aa: CASSEERGGGTDTQYF
cdr3_nt: TGTGCCAGCAGTGAAGAGCGGGGGGGCGGGACAGATACGCAGTATTTT

j_call: TRBJ1-5
v_call: TRBV5-6
cdr3_length: 13
d_call: .
clone_size: .
cdr3_aa: CASSLAPNQPQHF
cdr3_nt: TGTGCCAGCAGCTTGGCCCCCAATCAGCCCCAGCATTTT

j_call: TRBJ2-5
v_call: TRBV7-2
cdr3_length: 12
d_call: .
clone_size: .
cdr3_aa: CASSYYQETQYF
cdr3_nt: TGTGCCAGCAGCTACTACCAAGAGACCCAGTACTTC

j_call: TRBJ2-1
v_call: TRBV11-3
cdr3_length: 13
d_call: TRBD1
clone_size: few
cdr3_aa: CASSSKTGIEQFF
cdr3_nt: TGTGCCAGCAGCTCAAAGACAGGGATTGAGCAGTTCTTC